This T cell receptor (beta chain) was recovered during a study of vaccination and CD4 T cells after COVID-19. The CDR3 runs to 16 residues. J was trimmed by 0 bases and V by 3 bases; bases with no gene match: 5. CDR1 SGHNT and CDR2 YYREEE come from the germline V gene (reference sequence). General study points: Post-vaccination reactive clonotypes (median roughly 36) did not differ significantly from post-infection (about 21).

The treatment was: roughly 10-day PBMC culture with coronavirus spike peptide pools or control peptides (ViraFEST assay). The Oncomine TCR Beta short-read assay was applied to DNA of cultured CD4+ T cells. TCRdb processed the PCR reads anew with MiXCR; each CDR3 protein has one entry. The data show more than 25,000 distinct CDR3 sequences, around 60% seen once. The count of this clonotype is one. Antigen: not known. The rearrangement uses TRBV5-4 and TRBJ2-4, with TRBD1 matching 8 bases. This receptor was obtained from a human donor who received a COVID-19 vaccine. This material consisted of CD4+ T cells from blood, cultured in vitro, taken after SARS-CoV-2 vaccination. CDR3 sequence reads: CASSSGGVGAKNIQYF. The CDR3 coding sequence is TGTGCCAGCAGCTCAGGGGGCGTGGGAGCCAAAAACATTCAGTACTTC.